This T cell receptor beta chain is from a study of shared clonotypes between healthy human individuals. Study-wide findings and caveats: Non-shared clonotypes had lower generation probabilities than those shared by all four donors.

As originally analysed: Filtering of immunoSEQ junctional sequences could not match full-length read filtering. TCRdb keeps only in-frame clones here, not all; method: immunoSEQ multiplex PCR. That table furnishes V, J and clone size, whereas the DNA furnished D and trimming. The sample comprises roughly 1,500,000 clones, around 98% of which are singletons, and around 0.45% rests with the top ten. Worth noting for this clone: The antigen is not known.

The germline V gene encodes CDR1 SGHNT and CDR2 YENEEA. V was pared by 5 bases and J by 5 bases, with 13 bases of the junction left unmatched. CDR3 length: 19 amino acids. The TCR originated in a young man in good health. The V call is TRBV11-3, the J call TRBJ2-2, with 14 bases aligning to TRBD2. The material sequenced was naive CD4+ T cells sorted from blood. The subset is: CD45RA+ positively selected. The CDR3 here is CASSPGLSGTSGRTGELFF. CDR3 DNA: TGTGCCAGCAGCCCTGGGTTGTCCGGGACTAGCGGGAGAACCGGGGAGCTGTTTTTT. Complete variable domain (other parts from reference TRBV11-3 and TRBJ2-2): EAGVVQSPRYKIIEKKQPVAFWCNPISGHNTLYWYLQNLGQGPELLIRYENEEAVDDSQLPKDRFSAERLKGVDSTLKIQPAELGDSAVYLCASSPGLSGTSGRTGELFFGEGSRLTVL.